The 23 T cell receptor beta chains given below trace back to one sample, sequenced in a study of blood T cells in healthy people across ages. PCR was performed a second time for about 6 to 12 cycles using a sample-barcoded 5' primer and a J-beta primer mix. TCRdb re-analysed the 5' RACE reads in MiXCR, keeping a single row per CDR3 protein. The sample carries about 800,000 distinct CDR3 sequences, nearly 60% recorded once. The sequencing sample was made of blood. The receptors derive from a man aged 25 to 40 in good health.

This clonotype was observed many times. The J gene is TRBJ1-4, the V gene TRBV4-3; D not resolved. Germline lookup yields CDR1 LGHNA and CDR2 YSLEER. CDR3 length: 19 residues. V lost 1 base to trimming and J lost 4 bases, with 22 bases between them. The CDR3 DNA sequence: TGCGCCAGCAGCCAAGCCCCGGACCGAAAACACTGGGGTAATGAAAAACTGTTTTTT. This sequence encodes CASSQAPDRKHWGNEKLFF.

The chain uses TRBV5-1 and TRBJ2-4; 14 bases map to TRBD2. The length of the CDR3 is 18 residues. Germline CDR1 reads SGHRS; CDR2 reads YFSETQ. V was clipped by 4 bases and J by 3 bases; unmatched bases: 9. CDR3 nucleotides: TGCGCCAGCAGCGGACAGACTAGCGGGAGGGCCTACAAAAACATTCAGTACTTC. It is translated as CASSGQTSGRAYKNIQYF.

The chain couples TRBV7-2 to TRBJ2-5, with 14 bases identical to TRBD2. V trimming: 5 bases; J trimming: 5 bases; junction bases outside the gene matches: 13. Germline V gene sequence: CDR1 SGHTA, CDR2 FQGNSA. The CDR3 is made up of 18 amino acids. This chain's CDR3 is CASSKRGGLAGAPETQYF. The CDR3 DNA follows: TGTGCCAGCAGCAAAAGGGGGGGACTAGCGGGAGCCCCGGAGACCCAGTACTTC.

This chain joins TRBV20-1 and TRBJ1-6, with TRBD1 as a possible D gene (5 bases). Germline V gene sequence: CDR1 DFQATT, CDR2 SNEGSKA (reference sequence). This CDR3 comprises 13 residues. V was pared by 4 bases and J by 10 bases, with 14 bases between. CDR3 loop: CSAMGTGNSPLHF. CDR3 coding DNA: TGCAGTGCTATGGGGACGGGAAACTCACCCCTCCACTTT.

This clonotype came up a few times. This rearrangement joins TRBV20-1 to TRBJ2-7, with 7 bases lining up with TRBD2. V was clipped by 0 bases and J by 2 bases; unmatched bases: 10. Germline CDR1 reads DFQATT; CDR2 reads SNEGSKA (reference sequence). The CDR3 length is 16 residues. The DNA of the CDR3 is TGCAGTGCTAGAGATTGGAGGCTAGCGGTTACCTACGAGCAGTACTTC. This codes for CSARDWRLAVTYEQYF.

This rearrangement joins TRBV3-1 to TRBJ2-7; 10 nucleotides line up with TRBD2. The germline gives CDR1 LGHDT, CDR2 YNNKEL (reference sequence). The CDR3 runs 12 residues. V was clipped by 0 bases and J by 11 bases; unmatched bases: 1. In DNA form, the CDR3 reads TGTGCCAGCAGCCAAGAGGGGACTAGCGAGTACTTC. Translation: CASSQEGTSEYF.

The rearrangement links TRBV29-1 to TRBJ1-2; no clear D gene. The CDR3 covers 12 residues. V was trimmed by 3 bases and J by 4 bases, leaving 9 bases between them. The germline gives CDR1 SQVTM, CDR2 ANQGSEA. This CDR3 reads CSVDHMSYGYTF. The CDR3 DNA follows: TGCAGCGTTGATCATATGAGCTATGGCTACACCTTC.

This chain uses TRBV4-2 with TRBJ2-3; TRBD2 might be the D (6 bases). Germline assignment: CDR1 LGHNA and CDR2 YNFKEQ. The CDR3 is 18 amino acids. Trimming removed 1 base at V and 8 bases at J, with 25 bases between. DNA of the CDR3: TGTGCCAGCAGCCAAGGCAGTTCGGAAACTAGCAGACGGGCTACGCAGTATTTT. As protein: CASSQGSSETSRRATQYF.

The CDR3 reads CASSEFHQPQHF. The CDR3 DNA follows: TGTGCCAGCAGTGAGTTTCATCAGCCCCAGCATTTT. This chain uses TRBV6-1 with TRBJ1-5; no reliable D call. Germline CDR1 is MNHNS and CDR2 is SASEGT. This CDR3 is 12 amino acids long. V lost 3 bases, J lost 5 bases, and 5 bases lay in between.

This clonotype was detected a few times. The rearrangement links TRBV4-2 to TRBJ2-3; 10 nucleotides agree with TRBD2. V dropped 0 bases and J dropped 3; count of bases not matched to a gene: 6. The CDR3 has 17 residues. Germline CDR1 and CDR2: LGHNA and YNFKEQ. For the CDR3, the DNA is TGTGCCAGCAGCCAAGACTTACTAGCGGGGAAAACAGATACGCAGTATTTT. It is translated as CASSQDLLAGKTDTQYF.

This clonotype has a handful of counts. CDR3 DNA sequence: TGTGCCAGCAGTTACGGGACAGGGTGGGGATACGAGCAGTACTTC. Protein product: CASSYGTGWGYEQYF. The rearrangement uses TRBV6-5 and TRBJ2-7; 9 positions agree with TRBD1. CDR1 and CDR2 (germline): MNHEY, SVGAGI. The CDR3 consists of 15 residues. With 2 bases clipped from V and 4 bases from J, the junction kept 6 bases outside the gene matches.

The rearrangement joins TRBV20-1 to TRBJ2-5; D ambiguous. The V gene lost 8 bases and the J gene lost 1 base, with 8 bases spanning the gap. CDR3 length: 11 amino acids. CDR1 and CDR2 (germline): DFQATT, SNEGSKA (reference sequence). CDR3 sequence reads: CSPLSQETQYF. CDR3 nucleotides: TGCAGTCCCCTCAGCCAAGAGACCCAGTACTTC.

This chain joins TRBV20-1 and TRBJ2-7; 7 bases fit TRBD2. The end of the DNA fits TRBJ2-5 better, so the J call may be wrong. Germline V CDR1 and CDR2: DFQATT, SNEGSKA (reference sequence). The CDR3 is 16 residues long. CDR3 sequence: CSAPPPGLRTGETQYF. Here the CDR3 DNA reads TGCAGTGCCCCACCTCCGGGACTAAGGACCGGGGAGACCCAGTACTTC.

This clonotype was counted between two and nine times. The CDR3 loop is CSAAGNGYTF. The CDR3 nucleotides are TGCAGTGCAGCAGGGAACGGCTACACCTTC. The rearrangement joins TRBV20-1 to TRBJ1-2; tentative D call: TRBD1 (5 bases). The germline gives CDR1 DFQATT, CDR2 SNEGSKA (reference sequence). With 6 bases removed from V and 8 bases from J, the gap between germline ends came to 10 bases. The CDR3 runs to 10 residues.

V gene TRBV20-1 combines with J gene TRBJ2-7, with D maybe TRBD1 (5 bases). Trimming removed 0 bases at V and 1 base at J, with 10 bases between. The CDR3 sequence is 14 residues long. CDR1 and CDR2 from the germline V gene are DFQATT and SNEGSKA (reference sequence). The CDR3 sequence: CSARDYRGSYEQYF. The CDR3 nucleotides are TGCAGTGCTAGAGATTATAGGGGATCCTACGAGCAGTACTTC.

The V and J genes are TRBV10-3 and TRBJ2-4; 12 bases align to TRBD1. The end of the DNA aligns better with TRBJ2-7, so the J call may be wrong. The CDR3 contains 14 residues. CDR1 and CDR2 from the germline V gene are ENHRY and SYGVKD. CDR3 region: CAAGTGGSLREQYF. CDR3 in DNA: TGTGCCGCGGGGACAGGGGGCAGTCTGCGCGAGCAGTACTTC.

The V call is TRBV7-2, the J call TRBJ1-5; D is unresolved. Trimming removed 1 base at V and 1 base at J, with 17 bases between. Germline CDR1 reads SGHTA; CDR2 reads FQGNSA. The CDR3 is 18 amino acids. Written as DNA, the CDR3 is TGTGCCAGCAGCTTAGAAGTGGTAACGGGAACGAGCAATCAGCCCCAGCATTTT. Protein product: CASSLEVVTGTSNQPQHF.

In this sample, this clonotype turned up a few times. DNA for the CDR3: TGTGCCAGCAGCCCCCCTAGGGCAGGGCGCTACGAGCAGTACTTC. Translation gives CASSPPRAGRYEQYF. The chain combines TRBV13 with TRBJ2-7; D may be TRBD1 (5 bases). The CDR3 spans 15 residues. Germline CDR1 is PRHDT and CDR2 is FYEKMQ (reference sequence). V was pared by 5 bases and J by 3 bases, with 17 bases between.

The chain combines TRBV5-1 with TRBJ2-4; D ambiguous. V shed 4 bases and J shed 8 bases, with 13 bases lying between them. This CDR3 spans 13 amino acids. Germline-derived CDR1 and CDR2 are SGHRS and YFSETQ. DNA for the CDR3: TGCGCCAGCAGCCCGGCCCGGCCAGACATTCAGTACTTC. Translation: CASSPARPDIQYF.

The chain links TRBV2 to TRBJ2-5, with a possible D match to TRBD2 (6 bases). CDR1 and CDR2 (germline): SNHLY, FYNNEI. The CDR3 sequence is 15 residues long. V was clipped by 3 bases and J by 5 bases, with 16 bases between them. CDR3 DNA sequence: TGTGCCAGCAGTGAGGGACTCCGGTCGGGCGAGACCCAGTACTTC. It encodes CASSEGLRSGETQYF. Full variable domain (missing parts from reference TRBV2 and TRBJ2-5): EPEVTQTPSHQVTQMGQEVILRCVPISNHLYFYWYRQILGQKVEFLVSFYNNEISEKSEIFDDQFSVERPDGSNFTLKIRSTKLEDSAMYFCASSEGLRSGETQYFGPGTRLLVL.

The chain couples TRBV6-5 to TRBJ2-4, with D perhaps matching TRBD1 (5 bases). CDR3 length equals 14 residues. Germline CDR1 is MNHEY and CDR2 is SVGAGI. V lost 5 bases and J lost 1, with 9 bases in between. Here the CDR3 DNA reads TGTGCCAGCAGTACCGACAGTGCCAAAAACATTCAGTACTTC. Protein product: CASSTDSAKNIQYF.

This clonotype occurred once. This chain links TRBV27 with TRBJ2-1; TRBD2 aligns across 12 bases. Trimming at V came to 5 bases and at J to 5 bases, leaving 4 bases not matched to a gene. Per the germline V gene, CDR1 is MNHEY and CDR2 is SMNVEV (reference sequence). There are 15 residues in the CDR3. The chain's CDR3 is CASSELAGGDNEQFF. CDR3 coding DNA: TGTGCCAGCAGTGAACTAGCGGGGGGCGACAATGAGCAGTTCTTC.

The V gene is TRBV4-3, the J gene TRBJ1-4; no firm D call. Germline CDR1 is LGHNA and CDR2 is YSLEER. The V end lost 1 base, the J end lost 8 bases, and 8 bases lay between the germline ends. The CDR3 is 13 residues long. This CDR3 reads CASSQAEREKLFF. DNA of the CDR3: TGCGCCAGCAGCCAAGCGGAGAGGGAAAAACTGTTTTTT.